Listed below are T cell receptor beta chains from one sample, sequenced in a study of vaccination and CD4 T cells after COVID-19. From the PCR reads, TCRdb called clonotypes with MiXCR, one entry per CDR3 protein. The data contain tens of thousands of distinct CDR3 sequences, roughly two fifths of them singletons. These TCRs are of unknown antigen specificity. The sequenced sample was CD4+ T cells from blood, cultured in vitro, obtained about 7 months after SARS-CoV-2 vaccination. All receptors come from a human donor who had recovered from COVID-19. Both conserved end residues are part of each CDR3. The D gene is left open where the match is weak. Size values are once, few and many counts, or a class for expanded clones, and some rows have none.

TRBD1	17	TRBV20-1	.	TRBJ2-2	TGCAGTGCTAGAGATCTTCAGGGGGCGTTCTCCACCGGGGAGCTGTTTTTT	CSARDLQGAFSTGELFF
.	11	TRBV20-1	.	TRBJ2-7	TGCAGTGCTAGAGGCCGCCACGAGCAGTACTTC	CSARGRHEQYF
.	14	TRBV15	few	TRBJ2-1	TGTGCCACCAGCAGGGCGTCCAAAAACAATGAGCAGTTCTTC	CATSRASKNNEQFF
.	13	TRBV20-1	few	TRBJ2-3	TGCAGTGCCTCCGACACTAGCACAGATACGCAGTATTTT	CSASDTSTDTQYF
TRBD2	16	TRBV6-2/TRBV6-3	.	TRBJ2-1	TGTGCCAGCAGCACTAGCGGGGGCCCCTCCTACAATGAGCAGTTCTTC	CASSTSGGPSYNEQFF
.	11	TRBV20-1	.	TRBJ2-7	TGCAGTGCTTCGAATAACTACGAGCAGTACTTC	CSASNNYEQYF
TRBD1	13	TRBV20-1	medium-sized	TRBJ2-5	TGCAGTGCTGAACAGGGGTACCAAGAGACCCAGTACTTC	CSAEQGYQETQYF
.	15	TRBV6-1	.	TRBJ2-2	TGTGCCAGCATTCGGGACCTACGAAACACCGGGGAGCTGTTTTTT	CASIRDLRNTGELFF
TRBD1	16	TRBV20-1	few	TRBJ1-2	TGCAGTGCTAGAGATCCTCGACAGGGGGCTACACATGGCTACACCTTC	CSARDPRQGATHGYTF
TRBD1	18	TRBV15	.	TRBJ2-7	TGTGCCACCAGCAGAGAACTCCAGGGGGCCGTGGGGTCCTACGAGCAGTACTTC	CATSRELQGAVGSYEQYF
.	17	TRBV10-3	.	TRBJ1-5	TGTGCCATCAGTGAGAAGGGGACTTCCTCCCACAATCAGCCCCAGCATTTT	CAISEKGTSSHNQPQHF
TRBD2	14	TRBV20-1	few	TRBJ2-3	TGCAGTGCTGGTAGCGGGGTCGCCACAGATACGCAGTATTTT	CSAGSGVATDTQYF
.	14	TRBV18	few	TRBJ2-7	TGTGCCAGCTCACCCTCAGGGTTATCCTACGAGCAGTACTTC	CASSPSGLSYEQYF
TRBD2	15	TRBV6-1	.	TRBJ2-1	TGTGCCAGCAATAAAATAGCGGGGGGTCACAATGAGCAGTTCTTC	CASNKIAGGHNEQFF
.	15	TRBV4-1	.	TRBJ2-5	TGCGCCAGCAGCCAAGATCTGTCAGGACAAGAGACCCAGTACTTC	CASSQDLSGQETQYF
.	15	TRBV7-9	few	TRBJ1-6	TGTGCCAGCAGCCCCCCATGGTCCGGGAATTCACCCCTCCACTTT	CASSPPWSGNSPLHF
.	13	TRBV20-1	.	TRBJ2-1	TGCAGTGGAGAGAGGCGAACCTACAATGAGCAGTTCTTC	CSGERRTYNEQFF
.	15	TRBV7-8	.	TRBJ1-3	TGTGCCAGCAGCTTCTCGACAGCTAGAGGAAACACCATATATTTT	CASSFSTARGNTIYF
.	12	TRBV28	.	TRBJ1-1	TGTGCCAGCAGTTTAGAGGGAGGGATGGCTTTCTTT	CASSLEGGMAFF
TRBD1	16	TRBV7-6	.	TRBJ2-1	TGTGCCAGCAGTCGCAAGCCGGGACAGGGGTCCCATGAGCAGTTCTTC	CASSRKPGQGSHEQFF
.	15	TRBV7-8	few	TRBJ1-5	TGTGCCAGCAGCCTTCTGGACGGCGTGGACCAGCCCCAGCATTTT	CASSLLDGVDQPQHF
TRBD2	15	TRBV5-4	.	TRBJ2-7	TGTGCCAGCAGCTTGATCCGGGGGGACTCCTACGAGCAGTACTTC	CASSLIRGDSYEQYF
.	16	TRBV27	.	TRBJ2-7	TGTGCCAGCAGTATTCGGACCGCAGGAATATCCTACGAGCAGTACTTC	CASSIRTAGISYEQYF
TRBD1	14	TRBV19	.	TRBJ2-2	TGTGCCAGTTCAAACAGGGGGAGCACCGGGGAGCTGTTTTTT	CASSNRGSTGELFF
.	15	TRBV30	.	TRBJ2-1	TGTGCCTGGAGTGGAGGGGTGTCTCTTTGGGGTGAGCAGTTCTTC	CAWSGGVSLWGEQFF
.	12	TRBV7-2	few	TRBJ2-7	TGTGCCAGCAGCTCGTCGGCCTACGAGCAGTACTTC	CASSSSAYEQYF
TRBD1	15	TRBV2	.	TRBJ1-5	TGTGCCAGCAGTGGCGACAGGGGGCATCGTCAGCCCCAGCATTTT	CASSGDRGHRQPQHF
TRBD1	15	TRBV20-1	.	TRBJ1-1	TGCAGTGCTAGAGATGATGGACAGGGGAACTCTGAAGCTTTCTTT	CSARDDGQGNSEAFF
.	12	TRBV20-1	few	TRBJ2-5	TGCAGTGCTAGAGATCTGCTGGAGACCCAGTACTTC	CSARDLLETQYF
.	14	TRBV5-1	.	TRBJ1-5	TGCGCCAGCAGCTTGTCCGGGGACAATCAGCCCCAGCATTTT	CASSLSGDNQPQHF
.	14	TRBV15	medium-sized	TRBJ2-3	TGTGCCACCAGCAGAGACAGGGTCACAGATACGCAGTATTTT	CATSRDRVTDTQYF
.	13	TRBV20-1	.	TRBJ2-5	TGCAGTGCTAGAGACGGGGGGCCCTCCCGCCAGTACTTC	CSARDGGPSRQYF
.	18	TRBV6-2/TRBV6-3	.	TRBJ2-5	TGTGCCAGCAGCCCGCACGTCGCGAGAGGGGGGGACCAAGAGACCCAGTACTTC	CASSPHVARGGDQETQYF
TRBD1	14	TRBV7-9	once	TRBJ2-3	TGTGCCAGCGTCTCGGACAGGGGGACAGATACGCAGTATTTT	CASVSDRGTDTQYF
.	14	TRBV19	.	TRBJ1-5	TGTGCCAGTAGGTCCGGGTCGTACAATCAGCCCCAGCATTTT	CASRSGSYNQPQHF
.	14	TRBV11-2	.	TRBJ1-2	TGTGCCAGCAGCTTAGGGTTCGCAGGGTCTGGCTACACCTTC	CASSLGFAGSGYTF
.	14	TRBV19	.	TRBJ1-2	TGTGCCAGTAGTACTACGACAGAACCCTATGGCTACACCTTC	CASSTTTEPYGYTF
.	14	TRBV20-1	.	TRBJ1-2	TGCAGTGCTAGGAGGCTCCCAAGGGACTATGGCTACACCTTC	CSARRLPRDYGYTF
.	16	TRBV4-2	few	TRBJ1-6	TGTGCCAGCAGCACAGCCAGGGGCCCGGTTAATTCACCCCTCCACTTT	CASSTARGPVNSPLHF
TRBD2	14	TRBV20-1	few	TRBJ2-5	TGCAGTGCTTTAAGGACTAGCGGAGGGAAGACCCAGTACTTC	CSALRTSGGKTQYF
TRBD1	15	TRBV18	.	TRBJ2-3	TGTGCCAGCTCACACAGGGGGCGAAACACAGATACGCAGTATTTT	CASSHRGRNTDTQYF
.	14	TRBV6-5	few	TRBJ2-5	TGTGCCAGCAGTTACGCCCTAGCTATGGAGACCCAGTACTTC	CASSYALAMETQYF
TRBD2	14	TRBV29-1	.	TRBJ2-5	TGCAGCGTTGAATTGCTAGCGGGTCAAGAGACCCAGTACTTC	CSVELLAGQETQYF
.	10	TRBV20-1	.	TRBJ1-1	TGCAGTGCAGTTATTACTGAAGCTTTCTTT	CSAVITEAFF
.	14	TRBV7-2	few	TRBJ2-5	TGTGCCAGCAGCCCCCATCTGTGGGAAGAGACCCAGTACTTC	CASSPHLWEETQYF
.	15	TRBV20-1	few	TRBJ1-6	TGCAGTGCCCCATCTGGTCAGGAGCATAATTCACCCCTCCACTTT	CSAPSGQEHNSPLHF
TRBD1	16	TRBV10-3	few	TRBJ1-1	TGTGCCATCAGTGAGCCACAGGGGGGCAGGGTCACTGAAGCTTTCTTT	CAISEPQGGRVTEAFF
.	14	TRBV15	once	TRBJ2-2	TGTGCCACCAGCAGAGTGGCCCTCACCGGGGAGCTGTTTTTT	CATSRVALTGELFF
.	16	TRBV7-6	few	TRBJ2-5	TGTGCCAGCAGCTCAACTCCGGGACACCGGTCGGAGACCCAGTACTTC	CASSSTPGHRSETQYF
.	14	TRBV12-3/TRBV12-4	.	TRBJ1-5	TGTGCCAGCAGTTTCCTTTTCAGTAATCAGCCCCAGCATTTT	CASSFLFSNQPQHF
.	14	TRBV5-6	once	TRBJ1-1	TGTGCCAGCAGCTCCCCCGGGAGGAACACTGAAGCTTTCTTT	CASSSPGRNTEAFF
.	14	TRBV5-4	once	TRBJ1-6	TGTGCCAGCAGCGCCACAGGGTTTAATTCACCCCTCCACTTT	CASSATGFNSPLHF
TRBD1	13	TRBV12-3/TRBV12-4	once	TRBJ2-1	TGTGCCAGCAGCCCACAGGGGGCGGGTGAGCAGTTCTTC	CASSPQGAGEQFF
.	14	TRBV7-8	few	TRBJ2-1	TGTGCCAGCAGCTTACAAGGGCCTCACAATGAGCAGTTCTTC	CASSLQGPHNEQFF
.	14	TRBV20-1	.	TRBJ2-1	TGCAGTGCTAGAATGTTACCCATACCACGGGAGCAGTTCTTC	CSARMLPIPREQFF
TRBD1	16	TRBV4-2	once	TRBJ1-2	TGTGCCAGCAGCCAAGATCCAGGGGGCGCGGACTATGGCTACACCTTC	CASSQDPGGADYGYTF
TRBD1	15	TRBV6-2/TRBV6-3	few	TRBJ2-7	TGTGCCAGCAGTGACAGTCCGGGACAGGGCTACGAGCAGTACTTC	CASSDSPGQGYEQYF
.	13	TRBV5-1	.	TRBJ2-1	TGCGCCAGCGCTAGCGCTTCCTACAATGAGCAGTTCTTC	CASASASYNEQFF